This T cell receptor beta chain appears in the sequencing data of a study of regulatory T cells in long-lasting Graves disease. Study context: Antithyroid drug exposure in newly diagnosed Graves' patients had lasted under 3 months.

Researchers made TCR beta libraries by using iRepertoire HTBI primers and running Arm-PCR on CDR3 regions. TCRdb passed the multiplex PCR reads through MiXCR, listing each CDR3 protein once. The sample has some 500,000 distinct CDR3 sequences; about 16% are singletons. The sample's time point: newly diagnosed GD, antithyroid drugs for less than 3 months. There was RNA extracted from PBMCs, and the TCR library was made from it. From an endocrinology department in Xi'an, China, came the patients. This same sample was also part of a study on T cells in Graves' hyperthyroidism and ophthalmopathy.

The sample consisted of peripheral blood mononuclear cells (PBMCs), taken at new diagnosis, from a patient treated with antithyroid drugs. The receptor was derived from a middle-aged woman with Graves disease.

CDR3 residues: CASSEEEGGTQYF. CDR3 bases: TGTGCCAGCAGTGAAGAGGAGGGGGGGACCCAGTACTTC. The chain has TRBV6-4 and TRBJ2-5; possibly TRBD1 or TRBD2 for D (6 bases each). Trimming took 3 bases from V and 7 from J, leaving 12 bases between them. This CDR3 has 13 amino acids. In germline, CDR1 is MRHNA, CDR2 SNTAGT.